Listed below are T cell receptor beta chains from one sample, sequenced in a study of CD8+ T cells in alopecia areata. TCRdb's table, derived via immunoSEQ multiplex PCR, lists solely in-frame clones and lacks some. The sample shows about 140,000 clones, roughly 86% of them seen only once. Sequences were derived from CD8+ T cells sorted from blood, sampled at week 4, from a patient treated with tofacitinib. Receptor source: a human donor with alopecia areata. Each CDR3 is given with its conserved first and last residue. The order of the fields is J gene, V gene, clone size, D gene, CDR3 protein, CDR3 DNA. The D gene is left open where the match is weak. Clone size is stated in some rows and not others, as once, few, many or a class when expanded.

J gene: TRBJ2-1; V gene: TRBV25-1; clone size: .; D gene: .; CDR3 protein: CASTWLGGYNEQFF; CDR3 DNA: TGTGCCAGCACTTGGCTGGGTGGATACAATGAGCAGTTCTTC
J gene: TRBJ2-7; V gene: TRBV5-1; clone size: .; D gene: .; CDR3 protein: CASSSLPYYEQYF; CDR3 DNA: TGCGCCAGCAGCTCCCTCCCATACTACGAGCAGTACTTC
J gene: TRBJ2-7; V gene: TRBV6-1; clone size: .; D gene: TRBD1; CDR3 protein: CASTTGTGDSEQYF; CDR3 DNA: TGTGCCAGCACCACAGGGACAGGGGATTCCGAGCAGTACTTC
J gene: TRBJ2-3; V gene: TRBV6-5; clone size: .; D gene: .; CDR3 protein: CASSYSIRGTDTQYF; CDR3 DNA: TGTGCCAGCAGTTACTCGATCAGGGGTACAGATACGCAGTATTTT
J gene: TRBJ2-1; V gene: TRBV5-6; clone size: .; D gene: .; CDR3 protein: CASSLGGLEQFF; CDR3 DNA: TGTGCCAGCAGCTTGGGAGGCCTAGAGCAGTTCTTC
J gene: TRBJ2-1; V gene: TRBV30; clone size: .; D gene: TRBD2; CDR3 protein: CAGGGREGRGFYNEQFF; CDR3 DNA: TGTGCCGGAGGAGGGCGGGAGGGCCGAGGATTTTACAATGAGCAGTTCTTC
J gene: TRBJ2-1; V gene: TRBV2; clone size: .; D gene: .; CDR3 protein: CASPKGTSYNEQFF; CDR3 DNA: TGTGCCAGCCCCAAGGGGACCTCCTACAATGAGCAGTTCTTC
J gene: TRBJ2-5; V gene: TRBV11-2; clone size: .; D gene: TRBD2; CDR3 protein: CASSSGGLAVETQYF; CDR3 DNA: TGTGCCAGCAGCTCGGGGGGACTAGCTGTTGAGACCCAGTACTTC
J gene: TRBJ2-1; V gene: TRBV5-1; clone size: .; D gene: TRBD2; CDR3 protein: CASSPGLAYNEQFF; CDR3 DNA: TGCGCCAGCAGCCCGGGACTAGCCTACAATGAGCAGTTCTTC
J gene: TRBJ2-2; V gene: TRBV7-3; clone size: .; D gene: TRBD2; CDR3 protein: CASSSPGQRDGELFF; CDR3 DNA: TGTGCCAGCAGCTCACCCGGTCAGCGGGACGGGGAGCTGTTTTTT
J gene: TRBJ2-7; V gene: TRBV20-1; clone size: once; D gene: .; CDR3 protein: CSARYSYEQYF; CDR3 DNA: TGCAGTGCTAGATATAGCTACGAGCAGTACTTC
J gene: TRBJ2-7; V gene: TRBV27; clone size: .; D gene: .; CDR3 protein: CASSLDIRYEQYF; CDR3 DNA: TGTGCCAGCAGTCTAGACATACGCTACGAGCAGTACTTC
J gene: TRBJ2-3; V gene: TRBV9; clone size: .; D gene: .; CDR3 protein: CASSSYTTDTQYF; CDR3 DNA: TGTGCCAGCAGCTCCTACACCACAGATACGCAGTATTTT
J gene: TRBJ2-3; V gene: TRBV7-3; clone size: few; D gene: TRBD2; CDR3 protein: CASSFSGGAADTQYF; CDR3 DNA: TGTGCCAGCAGCTTTAGCGGGGGGGCAGCAGATACGCAGTATTTT
J gene: TRBJ2-1; V gene: TRBV11-1; clone size: once; D gene: .; CDR3 protein: CASSLEGNEQFF; CDR3 DNA: TGTGCCAGCAGCTTAGAAGGGAATGAGCAGTTCTTC
J gene: TRBJ2-1; V gene: TRBV5-4; clone size: .; D gene: .; CDR3 protein: CAGDGDHNEQFF; CDR3 DNA: TGTGCCGGGGACGGAGACCACAATGAGCAGTTCTTC
J gene: TRBJ1-4; V gene: TRBV30; clone size: .; D gene: .; CDR3 protein: CAWTSWTDQEKLFF; CDR3 DNA: TGTGCCTGGACGAGTTGGACAGATCAGGAAAAACTGTTTTTT
J gene: TRBJ2-5; V gene: TRBV29-1; clone size: .; D gene: TRBD1; CDR3 protein: CSVLGDRGRETQYF; CDR3 DNA: TGCAGCGTTCTCGGTGACAGGGGGAGGGAGACCCAGTACTTC
J gene: TRBJ2-1; V gene: TRBV29-1; clone size: .; D gene: .; CDR3 protein: CSVKRTGEGEYSEQFF; CDR3 DNA: TGCAGCGTAAAACGTACCGGGGAAGGGGAATACAGTGAGCAGTTCTTC
J gene: TRBJ2-1; V gene: TRBV9; clone size: once; D gene: .; CDR3 protein: CASSADRYNEQFF; CDR3 DNA: TGTGCCAGCAGTGCAGACAGATACAATGAGCAGTTCTTC
J gene: TRBJ2-7; V gene: TRBV9; clone size: .; D gene: .; CDR3 protein: CASSARSGSPYEQYF; CDR3 DNA: TGTGCCAGCAGCGCCCGCTCCGGGTCCCCCTACGAGCAGTACTTC
J gene: TRBJ2-1; V gene: TRBV2; clone size: .; D gene: TRBD2; CDR3 protein: CASRLAGALLNEQFF; CDR3 DNA: TGTGCCAGCAGGTTAGCGGGAGCTCTCCTGAATGAGCAGTTCTTC
J gene: TRBJ2-6; V gene: TRBV19; clone size: .; D gene: .; CDR3 protein: CASSWSGTGANVLTF; CDR3 DNA: TGTGCCAGTAGTTGGTCCGGGACTGGGGCCAACGTCCTGACTTTC
J gene: TRBJ2-7; V gene: TRBV4-1; clone size: .; D gene: TRBD2; CDR3 protein: CASRVRREGTYEQYF; CDR3 DNA: TGCGCCAGCAGGGTCCGGCGGGAGGGAACCTACGAGCAGTACTTC
J gene: TRBJ2-3; V gene: TRBV29-1; clone size: .; D gene: .; CDR3 protein: CSVEGGDTQYF; CDR3 DNA: TGCAGCGTCGAGGGCGGAGATACGCAGTATTTT
J gene: TRBJ1-1; V gene: TRBV5-6; clone size: .; D gene: .; CDR3 protein: CASSHQGGEAFF; CDR3 DNA: TGTGCCAGCAGCCATCAGGGAGGAGAAGCTTTCTTT
J gene: TRBJ1-2; V gene: TRBV29-1; clone size: .; D gene: TRBD1; CDR3 protein: CSVDPGQGSGYTF; CDR3 DNA: TGCAGCGTGGACCCGGGACAGGGCTCTGGCTACACCTTC
J gene: TRBJ2-2; V gene: TRBV29-1; clone size: .; D gene: .; CDR3 protein: CSVNKNTGELFF; CDR3 DNA: TGCAGCGTTAACAAGAACACCGGGGAGCTGTTTTTT
J gene: TRBJ2-7; V gene: TRBV6-1; clone size: .; D gene: .; CDR3 protein: CASSLPDSPYEQYF; CDR3 DNA: TGTGCCAGCAGCCTTCCGGACAGTCCCTACGAGCAGTACTTC
J gene: TRBJ2-3; V gene: TRBV29-1; clone size: .; D gene: TRBD2; CDR3 protein: CSGGLAGFTDTQYF; CDR3 DNA: TGCAGCGGGGGACTAGCGGGGTTCACAGATACGCAGTATTTT
J gene: TRBJ2-3; V gene: TRBV9; clone size: .; D gene: .; CDR3 protein: CASSSGDDTQYF; CDR3 DNA: TGTGCCAGCAGTTCGGGGGACGATACGCAGTATTTT
J gene: TRBJ2-7; V gene: TRBV29-1; clone size: .; D gene: .; CDR3 protein: CSVEVAYEQYF; CDR3 DNA: TGCAGCGTTGAGGTCGCCTACGAGCAGTACTTC
J gene: TRBJ1-1; V gene: TRBV2; clone size: .; D gene: .; CDR3 protein: CASSYLRAFF; CDR3 DNA: TGTGCCAGCAGTTACTTGAGGGCTTTCTTT
J gene: TRBJ2-7; V gene: TRBV19; clone size: .; D gene: TRBD1; CDR3 protein: CASSIQTGVPTYEQYF; CDR3 DNA: TGTGCCAGTAGTATCCAGACAGGGGTTCCAACCTACGAGCAGTACTTC
J gene: TRBJ1-6; V gene: TRBV30; clone size: .; D gene: .; CDR3 protein: CAWSTPLEGSYSPLHF; CDR3 DNA: TGTGCCTGGAGTACACCTTTGGAGGGTAGTTATTCACCCCTCCACTTT
J gene: TRBJ2-1; V gene: TRBV5-1; clone size: .; D gene: .; CDR3 protein: CASSRLGGGEYNEQFF; CDR3 DNA: TGCGCCAGCAGCCGCTTGGGAGGGGGCGAGTACAATGAGCAGTTCTTC
J gene: TRBJ2-7; V gene: TRBV5-1; clone size: .; D gene: TRBD1; CDR3 protein: CASSFRQGSDEQYF; CDR3 DNA: TGCGCCAGCAGCTTCAGACAGGGGTCGGACGAGCAGTACTTC
J gene: TRBJ2-2; V gene: TRBV27; clone size: .; D gene: .; CDR3 protein: CASSLSIAPPYTGELFF; CDR3 DNA: TGTGCCAGCAGTTTATCCATCGCCCCTCCTTACACCGGGGAGCTGTTTTTT
J gene: TRBJ2-3; V gene: TRBV10-2; clone size: .; D gene: TRBD2; CDR3 protein: CASRVAGTSTDTQYF; CDR3 DNA: TGCGCCAGCAGGGTAGCGGGGACTAGCACAGATACGCAGTATTTT
J gene: TRBJ1-1; V gene: TRBV28; clone size: .; D gene: .; CDR3 protein: CASSAREVVALGTEAFF; CDR3 DNA: TGTGCCAGCAGCGCCCGAGAGGTCGTAGCGTTGGGCACTGAAGCTTTCTTT
J gene: TRBJ2-7; V gene: TRBV2; clone size: .; D gene: TRBD1; CDR3 protein: CASSDQGASSYEQYF; CDR3 DNA: TGTGCCAGCAGTGATCAGGGGGCCAGCTCCTACGAGCAGTACTTC
J gene: TRBJ2-1; V gene: TRBV19; clone size: .; D gene: .; CDR3 protein: CASSIVSGNNEQFF; CDR3 DNA: TGTGCCAGTAGTATTGTCAGCGGAAACAATGAGCAGTTCTTC
J gene: TRBJ2-7; V gene: TRBV7-9; clone size: .; D gene: TRBD1; CDR3 protein: CASSSDRVDEQYF; CDR3 DNA: TGTGCCAGCAGCTCGGACAGGGTGGACGAGCAGTACTTC
J gene: TRBJ1-1; V gene: TRBV4-2; clone size: .; D gene: .; CDR3 protein: CASSLEGNTEAFF; CDR3 DNA: TGTGCCAGCAGTTTGGAGGGTAACACTGAAGCTTTCTTT
J gene: TRBJ2-2; V gene: TRBV28; clone size: .; D gene: TRBD1; CDR3 protein: CASSITGATILNTGELFF; CDR3 DNA: TGTGCCAGCAGCATCACAGGGGCCACCATCCTAAACACCGGGGAGCTGTTTTTT
J gene: TRBJ2-7; V gene: TRBV14; clone size: .; D gene: .; CDR3 protein: CASSQGPLSYEQYF; CDR3 DNA: TGTGCCAGCAGCCAAGGTCCCTTGAGCTACGAGCAGTACTTC
J gene: TRBJ2-7; V gene: TRBV27; clone size: once; D gene: TRBD2; CDR3 protein: CASSLGGLYEQYF; CDR3 DNA: TGTGCCAGCAGTTTGGGAGGGCTCTACGAGCAGTACTTC
J gene: TRBJ2-7; V gene: TRBV4-1; clone size: .; D gene: TRBD1; CDR3 protein: CASSQLRTGDSYEQYF; CDR3 DNA: TGCGCCAGCAGCCAACTACGGACAGGGGACTCCTACGAGCAGTACTTC
J gene: TRBJ2-3; V gene: TRBV23-1; clone size: .; D gene: .; CDR3 protein: CASSLGGHCTDTQYF; CDR3 DNA: TGCGCCAGCAGTCTCGGGGGCCACTGCACAGATACGCAGTATTTT
J gene: TRBJ1-2; V gene: TRBV19; clone size: .; D gene: TRBD1; CDR3 protein: CASSITGASTF; CDR3 DNA: TGTGCCAGTAGTATAACAGGGGCCAGCACCTTC